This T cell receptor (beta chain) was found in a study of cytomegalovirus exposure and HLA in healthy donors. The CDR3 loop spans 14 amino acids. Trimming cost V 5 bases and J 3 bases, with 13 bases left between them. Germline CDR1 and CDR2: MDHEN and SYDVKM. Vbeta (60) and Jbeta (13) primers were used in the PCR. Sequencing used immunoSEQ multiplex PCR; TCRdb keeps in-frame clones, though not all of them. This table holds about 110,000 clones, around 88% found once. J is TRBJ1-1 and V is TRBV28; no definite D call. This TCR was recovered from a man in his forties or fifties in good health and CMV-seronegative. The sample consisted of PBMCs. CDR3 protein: CASSPRREYTEAFF. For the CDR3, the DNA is TGTGCCAGCAGTCCGCGCCGGGAGTACACTGAAGCTTTCTTT.